These T cell receptor beta chains were read from a single sample in a study of blood T cell repertoires in COVID-19. Sequencing was performed with immunoSEQ multiplex PCR; in TCRdb, only in-frame clones are kept and a portion is missing. The table lists 58,000 or so clones, 74% of them singletons. Input material: peripheral blood. The receptors come from a woman over 75 with acute or convalescent COVID-19. The CDR3 runs from the conserved cysteine through the conserved F or W. The D gene is left open where the match is weak. Part of the rows lack a size; the others show once, few, many or a class for expanded clones.

J | size | D | V | DNA | CDR3
TRBJ2-5 | NA | NA | TRBV5-1 | TGCGCCAGCAGCTTGAGTTCCCTTCAGGAGACCCAGTACTTC | CASSLSSLQETQYF
TRBJ2-5 | NA | NA | TRBV29-1 | TGCAGCGGTCGGGATTGGGGTGCCCAGTACTTC | CSGRDWGAQYF
TRBJ2-5 | NA | NA | TRBV3-1/TRBV3-2 | TGTGCCAGCAGCCAAGCCTCGTACCAAGAGACCCAGTACTTC | CASSQASYQETQYF
TRBJ2-7 | NA | TRBD1 | TRBV23-1 | TGCGCCAGCAGTCAATCCACAGGGGGTCCCTCCTACGAGCAGTACTTC | CASSQSTGGPSYEQYF
TRBJ2-3 | NA | TRBD2 | TRBV9 | TGTGCCAGCAGCGTAGGGACTAGCGGGAGTTTAGATACGCAGTATTTT | CASSVGTSGSLDTQYF
TRBJ2-3 | NA | TRBD1 | TRBV24-1 | TGTGCCACCAGTGATTTGCGGGACAGGGCCCCAGATACGCAGTATTTT | CATSDLRDRAPDTQYF
TRBJ2-3 | NA | TRBD2 | TRBV5-4 | TGTGCCAGCAGCGTGCCTAGCGGCCTAGGAACAGATACGCAGTATTTT | CASSVPSGLGTDTQYF
TRBJ2-3 | NA | NA | TRBV19 | TGTGCCAGTAGAACAATCGGGGTATCGAGCACAGATACGCAGTATTTT | CASRTIGVSSTDTQYF
TRBJ2-1 | once | NA | TRBV9 | TGTGCCAGCAGCTTGGGGGCAGGGAGGGTCAATGAGCAGTTCTTC | CASSLGAGRVNEQFF
TRBJ2-1 | few | NA | TRBV7-3 | TGTGCCAGCAGCTCCCTCAGGGGGGTACAGTTCTTC | CASSSLRGVQFF
TRBJ2-1 | NA | TRBD1 | TRBV28 | TGTGCCAGCAAAAGGAGCAGGGGGTACTACAATGAGCAGTTCTTC | CASKRSRGYYNEQFF
TRBJ2-1 | NA | TRBD2 | TRBV28 | TGTGCCAGCAGTTCCCCGGCGGGAGCGACCTACAATGAGCAGTTCTTC | CASSSPAGATYNEQFF
TRBJ2-1 | once | TRBD2 | TRBV28 | TGTGCCAGCAGCACTCGGGGACTAGGTGTGGGTGAGCAGTTCTTC | CASSTRGLGVGEQFF
TRBJ2-3 | NA | NA | TRBV28 | TGTGCCAGCAGTTCGAACTTTCTCACAGATACGCAGTATTTT | CASSSNFLTDTQYF
TRBJ2-2 | NA | TRBD2 | TRBV12-5 | TGTGCTAGTGGTTTGGTGTTACGGGGACTAGCGGGGGAAGGGAGCACCGGGGAGCTGTTTTTT | CASGLVLRGLAGEGSTGELFF
TRBJ2-1 | NA | TRBD1 | TRBV6-5 | TGTGCCAGCAGTTACCCGACAGGGGGAAACAATGAGCAGTTCTTC | CASSYPTGGNNEQFF
TRBJ1-1 | NA | TRBD1 | TRBV29-1 | TGCAGCGTGAAAGGTGGACAGGGATTGAACACTGAAGCTTTCTTT | CSVKGGQGLNTEAFF
TRBJ1-1 | few | NA | TRBV18 | TGTGCCAGCTCACCACGGGCAGGGACTGAAGCTTTCTTT | CASSPRAGTEAFF
TRBJ2-1 | NA | TRBD1 | TRBV5-1 | TGCGCCAGCAGCTTGCGAACCGGGACAGGGGCGGGAAATGAGCAGTTCTTC | CASSLRTGTGAGNEQFF
TRBJ2-7 | NA | TRBD1 | TRBV7-2 | TGTGCCAGCAGCGGTAGACAGGGATCCCACGAGCAGTACTTC | CASSGRQGSHEQYF
TRBJ2-1 | few | NA | TRBV4-3 | TGCGCCAGCAGCCAAGACTCCGGGTACAATGAGCAGTTCTTC | CASSQDSGYNEQFF
TRBJ2-7 | NA | TRBD1 | TRBV4-2 | TGTGCCAGCAGCCACAGCGACAGGGGTTACGAGCAGTACTTC | CASSHSDRGYEQYF
TRBJ1-4 | NA | NA | TRBV5-6 | TGTGCCAGCAGCTTGGGACAGGCCAGGAATGAAAAACTGTTTTTT | CASSLGQARNEKLFF
TRBJ1-3 | few | TRBD1 | TRBV28 | TGTGCCAGCAGAAGTCGACAGGGAGTATCGCCTTGGGGGTTCTCTGGAAACACCATATATTTT | CASRSRQGVSPWGFSGNTIYF
TRBJ1-6 | NA | NA | TRBV11-2 | TGTGCCAGCAGCTTACGAGTTTCACCCCTCCACTTT | CASSLRVSPLHF
TRBJ1-6 | NA | TRBD1 | TRBV15 | TGTGCCACCAGCAGGACCGGGACAGGGGGTTCACCCCTCCACTTT | CATSRTGTGGSPLHF
TRBJ2-7 | NA | NA | TRBV10-3 | TGTGCCATCAGGAGCGGCCTGGAGAATGGCGAGCAGTACTTC | CAIRSGLENGEQYF
TRBJ2-3 | once | TRBD2 | TRBV29-1 | TGCAGCGTTGGGCTAGCGGGCGCCCCGGATACGCAGTATTTT | CSVGLAGAPDTQYF
TRBJ2-7 | few | NA | TRBV3-1/TRBV3-2 | TGTGCCAGCAGCCCTCGGGAGGGGGCGTCCTACGAGCAGTACTTC | CASSPREGASYEQYF
TRBJ1-2 | NA | NA | TRBV15 | TGTGCCACCAGCAGACAGGGGTCGGCCTATGGCTACACCTTC | CATSRQGSAYGYTF
TRBJ2-5 | NA | TRBD2 | TRBV19 | TGTGCCAGTAGTAACAGACAGGGGCTAAGCGGGAGGGCCGGGACCCAGTACTTC | CASSNRQGLSGRAGTQYF
TRBJ2-3 | NA | NA | TRBV11-3 | TGTGCCAGCAGCTTAGATCCCCTCGGACTGGCGATCACAGATACGCAGTATTTT | CASSLDPLGLAITDTQYF
TRBJ2-4 | NA | NA | TRBV5-1 | TGCGCCAGCAGGACGGACTTAGGTGCTAAAAACATTCAGTACTTC | CASRTDLGAKNIQYF
TRBJ2-2 | once | TRBD2 | TRBV9 | TGTGCCAGCAGCGTAATAGCGGGAGCGTTGTACACCGGGGAGCTGTTTTTT | CASSVIAGALYTGELFF
TRBJ1-4 | NA | NA | TRBV11-2 | TGTGCCAGCAGCTCGAACAGAAACCCCAATGAAAAACTGTTTTTT | CASSSNRNPNEKLFF
TRBJ1-5 | many | NA | TRBV12-3/TRBV12-4 | TGTGCCAGCAGTTTACTTCTTAATCAGCCCCAGCATTTT | CASSLLLNQPQHF
TRBJ2-7 | NA | NA | TRBV6-2/TRBV6-3 | TGTGCCAGCAGTTACGATCAGGTCAGCCCCTACGAGCAGTACTTC | CASSYDQVSPYEQYF
TRBJ1-3 | NA | NA | TRBV19 | TGTGCCAGTAGCACGACCGGAGGCTCCTCTGGAAACACCATATATTTT | CASSTTGGSSGNTIYF
TRBJ2-3 | NA | TRBD2 | TRBV28 | TGTGCCAGCAGTTTATTGGGACTAGCGGGAGGGCTTAGCACAGATACGCAGTATTTT | CASSLLGLAGGLSTDTQYF
TRBJ2-1 | NA | TRBD1 | TRBV27 | TGTGCCAGCAAGCTGGGACAGGGGACCTACAATGAGCAGTTCTTC | CASKLGQGTYNEQFF
TRBJ2-5 | once | TRBD1 | TRBV29-1 | TGCAGCGGAAGCGGACAGGCGCCAGAGACCCAGTACTTC | CSGSGQAPETQYF
TRBJ2-1 | few | TRBD2 | TRBV28 | TGTGCCAGCAGTTTATGGACTAGCGGGAGCGAAGAGGAAGATGAGCAGTTCTTC | CASSLWTSGSEEEDEQFF
TRBJ2-2 | NA | NA | TRBV5-4 | TGTGCCAGCAGCTTGAGGCAGGGAAGGGGGGAGCTGTTTTTT | CASSLRQGRGELFF
TRBJ1-5 | few | NA | TRBV11-2 | TGTGCCAGCAGCTTCGGTGTTTCTAACAATCAGCCCCAGCATTTT | CASSFGVSNNQPQHF
TRBJ2-2 | NA | NA | TRBV7-2 | TGTGCCAGCATCCCCGGTGGACTCTTGAACACCGGGGAGCTGTTTTTT | CASIPGGLLNTGELFF
TRBJ1-4 | NA | TRBD1 | TRBV7-8 | TGTGCCAGCAGCCCCGGACAGGGAATGGGAAAACTGTTTTTT | CASSPGQGMGKLFF
TRBJ1-5 | few | NA | TRBV18 | TGTGCCAGCTCCCAAGGGGCAGATCAGCCCCAGCATTTT | CASSQGADQPQHF
TRBJ2-3 | once | NA | TRBV7-2 | TGTGCCAGCAGCTTGAATAGCGGCCTCCCCACAGATACGCAGTATTTT | CASSLNSGLPTDTQYF
TRBJ2-5 | once | TRBD2 | TRBV5-1 | TGCGCCAGCCGACTAGCGGGAGTGAGAGAGACCCAGTACTTC | CASRLAGVRETQYF
TRBJ2-1 | NA | NA | TRBV11-2 | TGTGCCAGCAGCTTAGGCAGAAATGAGCAGTTCTTC | CASSLGRNEQFF
TRBJ2-5 | NA | NA | TRBV5-1 | TGCGCCAGCAGCTTGGCTTCGGTAGCACAAGAGACCCAGTACTTC | CASSLASVAQETQYF
TRBJ2-3 | NA | NA | TRBV19 | TGTGCCAGTAAGTCAGGGCTAAGCACAGATACGCAGTATTTT | CASKSGLSTDTQYF
TRBJ2-2 | NA | TRBD1 | TRBV10-3 | TGTGCCATCAGTGAAGCGGGACAGGGGGACACCGGGGAGCTGTTTTTT | CAISEAGQGDTGELFF
TRBJ2-2 | NA | NA | TRBV19 | TGTGCCAGTAGTATGAAGGCAGGAAAGAACACCGGGGAGCTGTTTTTT | CASSMKAGKNTGELFF
TRBJ2-7 | NA | TRBD2 | TRBV7-6 | TGTGCCAGCACAATAGGCGGCGGGAGAGGCGAGCAGTACTTC | CASTIGGGRGEQYF
TRBJ2-1 | NA | TRBD1 | TRBV14 | TGTGCCAGCAGCTCGACAGGGTGGGGAACAACTGGTGAGCAGTTCTTC | CASSSTGWGTTGEQFF
TRBJ2-1 | NA | TRBD2 | TRBV5-1 | TGCGCCAGCAGCTCCCTAGCGGGGTCCTACAATGAGCAGTTCTTC | CASSSLAGSYNEQFF
TRBJ2-2 | NA | NA | TRBV10-3 | TGTGCCATCAGTGAGTCTCAGGGGCTACGGGCCAACACCGGGGAGCTGTTTTTT | CAISESQGLRANTGELFF
TRBJ1-5 | few | TRBD1 | TRBV5-6 | TGTGCCAGCAGCTTCGGACAGGGTCAGCCCCAGCATTTT | CASSFGQGQPQHF
TRBJ1-1 | NA | NA | TRBV11-3 | TGTGCCAGCAGGCGGCAGGGATCTCCTGAAGCTTTCTTT | CASRRQGSPEAFF